This T cell receptor (beta chain) emerged from a study of cytomegalovirus exposure and HLA in healthy donors (TCRdb year 2017). About the study as a whole: An earlier analysis of roughly 610 of the donors reported about 260 Gb of sequence data and 100 million to 120 million unique TCR beta sequences obtained from some 200 million T cells. Roughly 300 gigabases of sequencing data and 70 million to 95 million unique TCR sequences made up an early release that covered several hundred HLA-typed donors. Of the 398 genotyped donors, 75% to 85% were placed in the genetic ancestry cluster associated with self-reported Caucasian donors. The aim of the study was to test whether cataloging public T cell receptors could identify signatures of past pathogen exposure. The study used immunosequencing to profile the T cell repertoires of approximately 640 subjects and linked those repertoires to cytomegalovirus serostatus. A separate validation cohort of roughly 130 different subjects was used in addition to the roughly 670-subject first cohort. The study combined high-throughput TCR immunosequencing, statistical association of individual TCRs with disease status, and machine learning to predict cytomegalovirus infection status. To study patterns of TCR occurrence, a later analysis re-analyzed previously published TCR beta repertoires from 666 donors and added high-resolution HLA genotyping. Rather than using new phenotypic data, the later analysis identified candidate immune exposures from TCR beta sequences and from how often those sequences occurred across donors. In an earlier analysis of around 540 of the donors, high-throughput TCR beta sequencing was used to judge whether each TCR beta V gene segment behaved as functional or pseudogenic. Donor age, sex, ethnicity and CMV serostatus were collected together with the repertoire data. Genome-wide SNP genotypes for about three fifths of the roughly 700 donors were used in a later genetic analysis, which treated that subset as a discovery cohort. All discovery cohort repertoires had been generated on a single sequencing platform. HLA typing included class I and class II loci at four-digit resolution. The number of donors typed differed by locus, with about 629-630 for A, B, C, DRB1 and DQB1, over 500 for DQA1, 600 to 610 for DPA1, and some 440 for DPB1. Because of strong linkage in the cohort, five DR-DQ haplotypes were treated as single units for association and clustering. Among under 450 genotyped donors of the cohort, an average of approximately 240,000 unique TCR beta nucleotide sequences were sequenced per donor, roughly 20% of them non-productive.

V is pruned by 6 bases and J by 0 bases, leaving 11 bases of the junction without a gene match. The CDR3, cysteine through phenylalanine, is 18 amino acids long. Solely the CDR3 DNA is kept, with 54 bases framed from the first base. CDR1 and CDR2 are read off the germline V gene as SNHLY and FYNNEI. In total, about 650 healthy bone marrow donors made up the cohort. All cohort members were sampled while nominally healthy, although unrecorded immune exposures were likely present. The donor was CMV seronegative and belonged to the group of 350 to 400 seronegative cohort members. Each donor provided a peripheral blood sample, and peripheral blood mononuclear cells were used for TCR beta sequencing. The Qiagen DNeasy Blood Extraction Kit was used to extract genomic DNA from the blood cell samples. The library relied on the immunoSEQ multiplex PCR assay. The multiplex PCR relied on a mix of 60 forward primers for TCR Vbeta segments and 13 reverse primers for TCR Jbeta segments. The CDR3 region of rearranged TCR beta genes was amplified from genomic DNA with a multiplex PCR assay. The Illumina HiSeq System was used to sequence the amplified TCR beta libraries as 87-base-pair reads. Per the authors' processing: Across the 700 or so repertoires, a later analysis counted approximately 75 million unique TCR beta chains, around 11 million of which were shared by at least two donors. To remove PCR and sequencing errors, raw reads were error-corrected and collapsed into unique sequences using a nearest-neighbor algorithm that merged closely related sequences. To assign V, D and J gene segments, CDR3 sequences were aligned to IMGT reference sequences. For a sequence to be retained, a match of at least six nucleotides to both a V gene segment and a J gene segment was required. A rearrangement counted as productive if the CDR3 had no stop codons and remained in frame with V and J, and every other rearrangement counted as non-productive. Following IMGT convention, CDR3 was defined as the stretch from the second conserved V-encoded cysteine to the conserved J-encoded phenylalanine. The earlier analysis of approximately 500 of the donors excluded sequences that lacked an unambiguous match to a single V gene segment. An earlier analysis of approximately 590 of the donors called V segments functional above 56.7% productive rearrangements and segregating when the between-donor standard deviation exceeded 5%. A statistical classification framework was developed to diagnose cytomegalovirus status using the catalog of TCR beta chain sequences. In a later analysis, TCR nucleotide sequences were compared against IMGT/GENE-DB human TR gene sequences so that V and J genes could be assigned. Using the TCRdist pipeline, a later analysis assigned CDR3 sequences along with most-parsimonious VDJ recombination scenarios. In a later analysis, each TCR beta chain was defined by its CDR3 amino acid sequence together with its V-gene family, and reads lacking a unique V-gene family were excluded. As a way to deal with suspected cross-contamination and a sequencing artifact, a later analysis dropped 640 or so nucleotide sequences that were highly shared and had low generation probability. In a later analysis, a clonal expansion index was calculated for each public chain from normalized within-repertoire ranks of inferred template counts. In a later analysis, generation probabilities were computed with a VDJ recombination model fitted to out-of-frame rearrangements, and the resulting probabilities were checked against IGoR. In a later analysis, hypergeometric tests were used to score TCR-TCR, TCR-HLA and TCR-CMV co-occurrence, with a repertoire-size bias correction applied to TCR pairs. False discovery rates were estimated in a later analysis by permuting HLA or CMV assignments 20 times. In a later analysis, co-occurring TCRs were grouped using DBSCAN, with TCRdist sequence similarity added in when clustering inside HLA-allele-positive subsets. Co-occurrence clustering excluded repertoires with fewer than 30,000 or more than 120,000 public chains, plus five with anomalous nucleotide sharing. Here the immuneACCESS table is served through TCRdb, limited to in-frame sequences with V and J called. Missing clones are a known gap in these copies; in checked studies unresolved V genes cover under half, and the rest lacks a known reason. The DNA was the basis for D and trimming; V, J and clone size are from that table. The sample records 150,000 to 200,000 clones, roughly 85% of which are singletons. The ten largest make up 2.1% of the sample.

What the research found in general, with its limitations: In a later analysis, several top co-occurrence clusters were reported to appear linked to parvovirus B19, influenza, CMV and Epstein-Barr virus. A later genetic analysis associated a missense DCLRE1C variant with V-gene and J-gene trimming of TCR beta chains, and an independent cohort replicated the association. A few of the identified cytomegalovirus-associated TCR beta chains were confirmed in vitro to be specific for cytomegalovirus antigens. Because counts were too low, about 18 rarely observed V segments, including chromosome 9 orphons, were excluded from the earlier analysis of 587 of the donors. Some IMGT-functional V segments, including TRBV6-2 and TRBV6-3, could not be told apart with the 87-base-pair reads, so those segments were excluded. In this cohort, only TCR beta chains were sequenced, and detectable features were limited by the absence of alpha or paired-chain data. The classifier was reported to diagnose cytomegalovirus status with high specificity and sensitivity in both the original cohort and the validation cohort. The authors suggested that the approach could potentially be extended to other disease states and immunological phenotypes. An earlier analysis of 587 of the donors showed that most TCR beta V segments appeared in productive rearrangements either about 87% or about 30% of the time, which broadly matched IMGT annotations. The presence/absence analyses assumed that sequencing depth was roughly uniform across donors, and that assumption may not be true. The study gave a list of roughly 150 TCR beta chains associated with cytomegalovirus. At a false discovery rate of 0.05, a later analysis linked approximately 18,000 TCR beta sequences to specific HLA alleles. Most TCR sequences were seen in very few donors, while some public TCRs were found in many individuals. Compared with equally common non-associated chains, HLA-associated TCR beta chains in a later analysis were more clonally expanded and had lower generation probabilities. CMV serostatus was the only immune exposure information available for the cohort. Linkage disequilibrium might explain the correlated functional status among segregating V segments, but an unknown experimental factor could not be excluded. When HLA alleles, especially DR and DQ, strongly co-occurred, attributing TCR associations to individual alleles was difficult. A cluster of highly shared sequence variants was judged likely to be a technical artifact of the sequencing pipeline. Compared with the approximately 670-donor mean, donors in an Asian-associated ancestry cluster had fewer N-insertions in productive TCRs, according to a later genetic analysis. A further reported finding was that TCR beta sequences accurately predicted the HLA-A and HLA-B alleles for most subjects in the first cohort. According to a later analysis, most CMV-associated TCR beta chains appeared to be HLA-restricted, and the HLA associations seemed to be driven largely by CMV exposure. In a later analysis, the rate of TCR association differed among HLA loci, with DRB1 alleles having the most associated TCRs and HLA-C alleles having the fewest. Because HLA typing was unavailable for some donors at each locus, only the typed subset was used in association tests.

A word on this clone: The specificity of this receptor is unknown. Base qualities are not recorded, but no much larger clone differs from it by a single base.

Source material: PBMCs. The chain couples TRBV2 to TRBJ1-6; 7 junctional bases match TRBD1. This clonotype originated in a man aged 40-55 years in good health and CMV-seronegative. The CDR3 corresponds to CASRPKDRRSSYNSPLHF. The nucleotide sequence is given as TGTGCCAGCAGGCCAAAGGACAGGCGGAGCTCCTATAATTCACCCCTCCACTTT.